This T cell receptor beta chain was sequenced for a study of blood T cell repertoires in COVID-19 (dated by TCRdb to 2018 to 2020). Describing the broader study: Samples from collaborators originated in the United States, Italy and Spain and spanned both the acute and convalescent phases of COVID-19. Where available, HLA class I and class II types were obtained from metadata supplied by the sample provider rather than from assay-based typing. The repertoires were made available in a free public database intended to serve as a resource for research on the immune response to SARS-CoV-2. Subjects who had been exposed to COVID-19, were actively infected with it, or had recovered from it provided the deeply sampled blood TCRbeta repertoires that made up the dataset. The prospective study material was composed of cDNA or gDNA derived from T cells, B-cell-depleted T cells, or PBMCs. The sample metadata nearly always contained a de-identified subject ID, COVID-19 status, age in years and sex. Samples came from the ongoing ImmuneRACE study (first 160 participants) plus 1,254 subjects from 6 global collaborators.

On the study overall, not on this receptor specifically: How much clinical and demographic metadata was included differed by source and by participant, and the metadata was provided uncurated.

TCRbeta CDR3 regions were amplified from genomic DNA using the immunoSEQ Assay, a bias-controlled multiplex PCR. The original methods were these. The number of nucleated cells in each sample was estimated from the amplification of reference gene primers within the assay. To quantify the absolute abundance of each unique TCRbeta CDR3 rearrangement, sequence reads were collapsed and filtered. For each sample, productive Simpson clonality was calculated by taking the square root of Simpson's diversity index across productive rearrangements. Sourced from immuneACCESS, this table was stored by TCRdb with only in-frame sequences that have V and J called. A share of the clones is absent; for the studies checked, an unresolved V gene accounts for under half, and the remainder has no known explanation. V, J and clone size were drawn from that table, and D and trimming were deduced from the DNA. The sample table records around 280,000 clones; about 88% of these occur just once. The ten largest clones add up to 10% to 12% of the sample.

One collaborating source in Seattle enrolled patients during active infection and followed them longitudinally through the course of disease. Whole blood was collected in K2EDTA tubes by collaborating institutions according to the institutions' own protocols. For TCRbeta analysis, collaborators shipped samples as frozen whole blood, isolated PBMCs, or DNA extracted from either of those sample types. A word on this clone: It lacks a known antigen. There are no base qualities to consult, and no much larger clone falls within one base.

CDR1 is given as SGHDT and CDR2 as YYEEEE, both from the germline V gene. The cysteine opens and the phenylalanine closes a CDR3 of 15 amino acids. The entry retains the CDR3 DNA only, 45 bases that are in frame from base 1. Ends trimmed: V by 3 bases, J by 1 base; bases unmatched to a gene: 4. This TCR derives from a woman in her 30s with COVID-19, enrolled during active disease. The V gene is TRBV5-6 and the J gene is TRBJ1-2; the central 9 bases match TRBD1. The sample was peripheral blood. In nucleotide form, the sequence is TGTGCCAGCAGCTGGGGGACAGGGAATAACTATGGCTACACCTTC. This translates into CASSWGTGNNYGYTF.